This T cell receptor beta chain is drawn from a study of regulatory T cells in long-lasting Graves disease. Time point given: newly diagnosed GD, antithyroid drugs for less than 3 months. Construction of the TCR library relied on RNA isolated from PBMCs. This clonotype has ten or more counts. Germline loops: CDR1 SGHDT, CDR2 YYEEEE. Trimming stripped 0 bases from V and 8 bases from J, with 3 bases between. The CDR3 totals 11 residues. CDR3 regions were amplified by Arm-PCR using iRepertoire HTBI primers to build TCR beta libraries. TCRdb reanalysed the multiplex PCR reads using MiXCR and keeps one entry per CDR3 protein. The sample has 520,000 or so distinct CDR3 sequences; around 12% are singletons. This sample was also put to use in a study of T cells in Graves' hyperthyroidism and ophthalmopathy. That source adds: The diagnostic basis comprised clinical symptoms, serum thyroxine and TRAb, thyroid ultrasound and orbital computed tomography.

This clonotype originated in a woman aged 25-40 years with Graves disease. The chain has TRBV5-6 and TRBJ2-1; D is ambiguous. Material: peripheral blood mononuclear cells (PBMCs), obtained at new diagnosis, from a patient treated with antithyroid drugs. For the CDR3, the DNA is TGTGCCAGCAGCTTGGAGGATGAGCAGTTCTTC. Amino acid sequence: CASSLEDEQFF.